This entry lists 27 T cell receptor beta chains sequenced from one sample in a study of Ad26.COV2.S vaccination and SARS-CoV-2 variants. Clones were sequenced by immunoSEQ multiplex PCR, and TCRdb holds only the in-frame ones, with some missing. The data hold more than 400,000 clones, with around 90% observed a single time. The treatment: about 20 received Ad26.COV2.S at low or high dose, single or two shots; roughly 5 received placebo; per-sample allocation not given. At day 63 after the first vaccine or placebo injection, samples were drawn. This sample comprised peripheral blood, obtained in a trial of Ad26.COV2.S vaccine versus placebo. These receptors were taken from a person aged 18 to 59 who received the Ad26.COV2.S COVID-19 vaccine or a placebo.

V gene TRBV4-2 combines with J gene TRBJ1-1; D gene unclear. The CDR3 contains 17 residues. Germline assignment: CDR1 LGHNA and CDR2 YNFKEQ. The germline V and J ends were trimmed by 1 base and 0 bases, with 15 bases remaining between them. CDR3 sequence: CASSQAITQRVNTEAFF. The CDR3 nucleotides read TGTGCCAGCAGCCAAGCGATAACCCAAAGGGTGAACACTGAAGCTTTCTTT.

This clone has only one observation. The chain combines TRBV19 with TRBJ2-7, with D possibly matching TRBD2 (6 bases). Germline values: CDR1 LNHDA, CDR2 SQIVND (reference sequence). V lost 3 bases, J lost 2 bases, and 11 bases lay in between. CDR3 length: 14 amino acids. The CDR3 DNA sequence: TGTGCCAGTAGTATTGGTAGCGGAACCTACGAGCAGTACTTC. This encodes CASSIGSGTYEQYF.

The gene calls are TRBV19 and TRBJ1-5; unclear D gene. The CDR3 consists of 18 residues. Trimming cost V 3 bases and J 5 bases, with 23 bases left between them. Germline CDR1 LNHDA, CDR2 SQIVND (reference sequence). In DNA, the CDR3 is TGTGCCAGTAGTATCCCCCCGTTAGGATATGTGTTCGATCAGCCCCAGCATTTT. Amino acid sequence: CASSIPPLGYVFDQPQHF.

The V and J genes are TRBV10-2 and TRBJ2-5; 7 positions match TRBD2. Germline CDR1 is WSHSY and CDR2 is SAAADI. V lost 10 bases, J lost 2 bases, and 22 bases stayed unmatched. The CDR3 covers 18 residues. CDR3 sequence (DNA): TGCGCCACCGGCTCGCTAGCGGACCCGGGGAGCCTACAAGAGACCCAGTACTTC. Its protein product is CATGSLADPGSLQETQYF.

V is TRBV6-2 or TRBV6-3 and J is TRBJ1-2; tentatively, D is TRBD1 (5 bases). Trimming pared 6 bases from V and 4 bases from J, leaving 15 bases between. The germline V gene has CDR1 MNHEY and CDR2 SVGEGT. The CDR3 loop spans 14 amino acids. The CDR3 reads CASSSGGSAYGYTF. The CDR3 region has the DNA TGTGCCAGCAGCTCCGGGGGGTCGGCCTATGGCTACACCTTC.

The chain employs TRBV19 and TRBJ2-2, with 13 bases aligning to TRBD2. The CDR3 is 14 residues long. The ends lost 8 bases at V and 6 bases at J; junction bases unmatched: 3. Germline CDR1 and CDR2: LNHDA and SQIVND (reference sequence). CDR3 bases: TGTGCCAGTGGACTAGCGGGAGTCGCCGGGGAGCTGTTTTTT. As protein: CASGLAGVAGELFF.

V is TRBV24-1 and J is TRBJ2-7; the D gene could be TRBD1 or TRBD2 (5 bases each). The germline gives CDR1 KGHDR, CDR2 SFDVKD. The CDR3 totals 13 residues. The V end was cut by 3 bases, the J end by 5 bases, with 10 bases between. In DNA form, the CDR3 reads TGTGCCACCAGTGATCCCGTGGGGGACGAGCAGTACTTC. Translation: CATSDPVGDEQYF.

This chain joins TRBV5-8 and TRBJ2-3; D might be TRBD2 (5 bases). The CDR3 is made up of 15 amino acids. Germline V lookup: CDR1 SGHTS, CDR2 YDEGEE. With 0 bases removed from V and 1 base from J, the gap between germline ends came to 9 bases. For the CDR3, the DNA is TGTGCCAGCAGCTTGGGTGGAGGCCGCACAGATACGCAGTATTTT. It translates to CASSLGGGRTDTQYF.

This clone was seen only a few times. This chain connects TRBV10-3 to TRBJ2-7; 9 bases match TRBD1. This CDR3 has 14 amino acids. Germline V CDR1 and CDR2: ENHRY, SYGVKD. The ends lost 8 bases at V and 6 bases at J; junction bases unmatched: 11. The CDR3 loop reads CAIATGQGSSEQYF. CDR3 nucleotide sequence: TGTGCCATCGCAACGGGACAGGGATCTAGCGAGCAGTACTTC.

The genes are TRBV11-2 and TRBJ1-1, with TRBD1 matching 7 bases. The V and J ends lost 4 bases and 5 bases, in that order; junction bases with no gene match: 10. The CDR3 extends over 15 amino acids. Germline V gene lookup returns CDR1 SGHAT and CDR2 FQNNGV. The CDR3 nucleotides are TGTGCCAGCAGCTCCCTCTCAGGGGGGATAACTGAAGCTTTCTTT. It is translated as CASSSLSGGITEAFF.

Here the CDR3 reads CASSLQTGQGFTEAFF. The CDR3 DNA reads TGTGCCAGTAGTCTCCAGACGGGACAGGGTTTCACTGAAGCTTTCTTT. The chain joins TRBV19 to TRBJ1-1; 9 positions agree with TRBD1. This CDR3 comprises 16 residues. Germline CDR1 reads LNHDA; CDR2 reads SQIVND (reference sequence). J gave up 4 bases and V 5 bases, and 11 bases lay outside the gene matches.

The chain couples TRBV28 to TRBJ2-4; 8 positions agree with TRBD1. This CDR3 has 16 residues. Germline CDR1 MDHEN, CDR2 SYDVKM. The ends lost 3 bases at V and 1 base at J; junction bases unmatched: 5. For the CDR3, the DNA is TGTGCCAGCAGTTTTCTGACAGGGGAGGCCAAAAACATTCAGTACTTC. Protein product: CASSFLTGEAKNIQYF.

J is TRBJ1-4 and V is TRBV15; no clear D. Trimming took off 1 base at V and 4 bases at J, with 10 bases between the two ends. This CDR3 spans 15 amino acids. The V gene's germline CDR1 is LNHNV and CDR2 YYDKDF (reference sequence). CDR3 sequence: CATSRGEGGNEKLFF. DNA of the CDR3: TGTGCCACCAGCAGAGGTGAAGGCGGTAATGAAAAACTGTTTTTT.

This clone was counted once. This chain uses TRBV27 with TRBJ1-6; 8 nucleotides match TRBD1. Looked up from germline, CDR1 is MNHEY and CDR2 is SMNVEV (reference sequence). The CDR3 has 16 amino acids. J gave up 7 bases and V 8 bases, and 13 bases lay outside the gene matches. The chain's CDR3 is CASGARTGWDNSPLHF. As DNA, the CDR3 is TGTGCCAGCGGAGCTAGGACAGGGTGGGACAATTCACCCCTCCACTTT.

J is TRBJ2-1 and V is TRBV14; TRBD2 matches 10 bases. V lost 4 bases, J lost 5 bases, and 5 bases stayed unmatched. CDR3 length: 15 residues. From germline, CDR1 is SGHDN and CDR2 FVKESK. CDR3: CASSLRLAGDNEQFF. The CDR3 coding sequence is TGTGCCAGCAGCCTACGTCTAGCGGGAGACAATGAGCAGTTCTTC. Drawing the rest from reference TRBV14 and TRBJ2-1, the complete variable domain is EAGVTQFPSHSVIEKGQTVTLRCDPISGHDNLYWYRRVMGKEIKFLLHFVKESKQDESGMPNNRFLAERTGGTYSTLKVQPAELEDSGVYFCASSLRLAGDNEQFFGPGTRLTVL.

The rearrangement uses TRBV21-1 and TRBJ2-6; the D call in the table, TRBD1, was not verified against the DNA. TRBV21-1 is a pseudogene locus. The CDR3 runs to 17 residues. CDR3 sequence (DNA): TGTGCCAGCAGCGTCCGGGACAGGGCTTCTGGGGCCAACGTCCTGACTTTC. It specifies CASSVRDRASGANVLTF.

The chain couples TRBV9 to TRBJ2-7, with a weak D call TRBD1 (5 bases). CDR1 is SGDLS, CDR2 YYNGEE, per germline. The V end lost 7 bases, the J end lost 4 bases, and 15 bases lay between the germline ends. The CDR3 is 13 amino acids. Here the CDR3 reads CASAKTDKYEQYF. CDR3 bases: TGTGCCAGCGCAAAGACAGATAAATACGAGCAGTACTTC.

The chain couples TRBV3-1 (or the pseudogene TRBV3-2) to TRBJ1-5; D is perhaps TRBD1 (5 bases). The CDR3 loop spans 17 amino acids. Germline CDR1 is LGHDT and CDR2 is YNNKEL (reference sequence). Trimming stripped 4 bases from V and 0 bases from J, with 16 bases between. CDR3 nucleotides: TGTGCCAGCAGCCCCGAATGGGGGGAAAATAGCAATCAGCCCCAGCATTTT. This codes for CASSPEWGENSNQPQHF.

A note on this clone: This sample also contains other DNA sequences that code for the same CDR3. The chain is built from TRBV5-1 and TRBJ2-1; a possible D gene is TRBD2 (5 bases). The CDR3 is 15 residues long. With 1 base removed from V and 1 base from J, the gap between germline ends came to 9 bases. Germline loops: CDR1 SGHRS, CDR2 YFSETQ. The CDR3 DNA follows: TGCGCCAGCAGCTTGAGCGGCTCTTCCTACAATGAGCAGTTCTTC. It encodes CASSLSGSSYNEQFF.

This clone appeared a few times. CDR3 residues: CSASLSGNSYEQYF. The DNA of the CDR3 is TGCAGTGCTAGTCTTTCCGGTAACTCCTACGAGCAGTACTTC. The chain has TRBV20-1 and TRBJ2-7; D is undetermined. Trimming left V 3 bases short and J 0 bases short, with 12 bases between. This CDR3 region has 14 residues. Germline lookup yields CDR1 DFQATT and CDR2 SNEGSKA (reference sequence).

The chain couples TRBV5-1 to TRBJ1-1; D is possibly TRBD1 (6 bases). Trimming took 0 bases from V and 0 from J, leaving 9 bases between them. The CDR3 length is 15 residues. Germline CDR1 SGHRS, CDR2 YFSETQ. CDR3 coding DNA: TGCGCCAGCAGCTTGGAGAGGGGGATGAACACTGAAGCTTTCTTT. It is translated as CASSLERGMNTEAFF.

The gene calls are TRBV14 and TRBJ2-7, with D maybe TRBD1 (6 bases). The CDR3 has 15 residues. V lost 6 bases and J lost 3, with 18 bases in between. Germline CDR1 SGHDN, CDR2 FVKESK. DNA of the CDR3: TGTGCCAGCAGTCCTAGGACAGACGCTGGCTACGAGCAGTACTTC. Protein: CASSPRTDAGYEQYF.

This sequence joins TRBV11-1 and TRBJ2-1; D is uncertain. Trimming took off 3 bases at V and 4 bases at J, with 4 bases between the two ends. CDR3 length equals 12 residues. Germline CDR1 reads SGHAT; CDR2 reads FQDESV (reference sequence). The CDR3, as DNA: TGTGCCAGCAGCTTCAGGTACAATGAGCAGTTCTTC. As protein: CASSFRYNEQFF.

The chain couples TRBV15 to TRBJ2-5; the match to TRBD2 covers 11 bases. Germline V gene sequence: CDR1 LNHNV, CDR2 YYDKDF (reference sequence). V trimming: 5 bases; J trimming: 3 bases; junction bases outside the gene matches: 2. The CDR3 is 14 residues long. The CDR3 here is CATSPGLAEETQYF. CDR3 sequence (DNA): TGTGCCACCAGCCCGGGACTAGCGGAAGAGACCCAGTACTTC.

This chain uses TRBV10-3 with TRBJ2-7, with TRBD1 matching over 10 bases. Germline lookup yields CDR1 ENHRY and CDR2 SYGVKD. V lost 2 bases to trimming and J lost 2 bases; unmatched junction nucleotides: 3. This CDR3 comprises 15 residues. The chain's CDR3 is CAISEGQGGPYEQYF. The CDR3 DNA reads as TGTGCCATCAGTGAGGGACAGGGGGGTCCCTACGAGCAGTACTTC.

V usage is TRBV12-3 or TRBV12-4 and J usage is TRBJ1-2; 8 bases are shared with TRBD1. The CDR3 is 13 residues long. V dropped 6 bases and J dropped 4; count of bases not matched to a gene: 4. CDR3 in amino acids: CASRQTGGYGYTF. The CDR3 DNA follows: TGTGCCAGCAGGCAAACAGGGGGCTATGGCTACACCTTC.

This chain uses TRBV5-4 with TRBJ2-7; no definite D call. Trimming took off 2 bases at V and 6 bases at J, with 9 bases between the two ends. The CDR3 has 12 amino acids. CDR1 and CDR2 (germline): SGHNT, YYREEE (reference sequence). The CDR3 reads CASSFLPSEQYF. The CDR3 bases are TGTGCCAGCAGCTTTCTCCCGTCCGAGCAGTACTTC.